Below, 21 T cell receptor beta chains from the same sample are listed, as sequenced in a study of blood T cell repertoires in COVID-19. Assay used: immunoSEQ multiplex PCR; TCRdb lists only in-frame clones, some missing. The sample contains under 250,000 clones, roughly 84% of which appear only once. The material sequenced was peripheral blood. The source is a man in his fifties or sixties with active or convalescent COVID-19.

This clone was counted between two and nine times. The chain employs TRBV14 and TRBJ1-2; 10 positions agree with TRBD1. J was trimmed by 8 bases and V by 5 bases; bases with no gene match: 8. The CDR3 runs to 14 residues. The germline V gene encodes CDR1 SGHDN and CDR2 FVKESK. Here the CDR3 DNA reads TGTGCCAGCAGCTCCCGGGACAGGGGATGGGGCTACACCTTC. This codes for CASSSRDRGWGYTF.

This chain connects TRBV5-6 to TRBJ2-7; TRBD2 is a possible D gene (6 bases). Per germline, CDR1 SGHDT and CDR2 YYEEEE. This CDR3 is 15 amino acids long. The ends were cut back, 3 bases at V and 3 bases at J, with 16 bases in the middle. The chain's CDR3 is CASSSLLGLFYEQYF. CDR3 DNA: TGTGCCAGCAGCTCGCTCCTGGGACTTTTCTACGAGCAGTACTTC.

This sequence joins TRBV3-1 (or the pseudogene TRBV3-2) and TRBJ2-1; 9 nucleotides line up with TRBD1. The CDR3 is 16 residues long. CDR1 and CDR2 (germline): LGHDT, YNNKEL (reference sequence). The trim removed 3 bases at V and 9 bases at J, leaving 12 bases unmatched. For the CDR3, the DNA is TGTGCCAGCAGCCATGACAGGGGGGGCTCTGGTTTTGAGCAGTTCTTC. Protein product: CASSHDRGGSGFEQFF.

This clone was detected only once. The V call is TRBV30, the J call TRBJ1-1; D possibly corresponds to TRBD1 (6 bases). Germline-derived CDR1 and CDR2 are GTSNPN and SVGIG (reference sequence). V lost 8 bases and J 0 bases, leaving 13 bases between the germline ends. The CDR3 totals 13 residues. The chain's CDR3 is CAGKQGMNTEAFF. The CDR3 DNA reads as TGTGCCGGAAAACAGGGCATGAACACTGAAGCTTTCTTT.

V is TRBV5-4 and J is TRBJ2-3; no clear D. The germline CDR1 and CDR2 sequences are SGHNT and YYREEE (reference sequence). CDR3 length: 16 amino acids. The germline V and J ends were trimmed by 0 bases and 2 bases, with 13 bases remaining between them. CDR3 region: CASSLGSTRSTDTQYF. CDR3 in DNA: TGTGCCAGCAGCTTGGGGTCCACGAGATCCACAGATACGCAGTATTTT.

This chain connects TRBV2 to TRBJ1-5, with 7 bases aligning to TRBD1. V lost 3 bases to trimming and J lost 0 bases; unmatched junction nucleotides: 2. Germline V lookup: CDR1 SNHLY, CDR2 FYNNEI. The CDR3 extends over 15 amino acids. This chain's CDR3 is CASSDGTASNQPQHF. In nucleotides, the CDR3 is TGTGCCAGCAGTGATGGGACAGCTAGCAATCAGCCCCAGCATTTT. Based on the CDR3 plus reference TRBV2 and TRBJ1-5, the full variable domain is EPEVTQTPSHQVTQMGQEVILRCVPISNHLYFYWYRQILGQKVEFLVSFYNNEISEKSEIFDDQFSVERPDGSNFTLKIRSTKLEDSAMYFCASSDGTASNQPQHFGDGTRLSIL.

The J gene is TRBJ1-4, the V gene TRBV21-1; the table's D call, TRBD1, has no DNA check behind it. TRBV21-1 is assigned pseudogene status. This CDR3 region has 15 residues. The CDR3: CASSSSTGGGEKLFF. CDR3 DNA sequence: TGTGCCAGCAGCTCGTCTACAGGGGGGGGTGAAAAACTGTTTTTT.

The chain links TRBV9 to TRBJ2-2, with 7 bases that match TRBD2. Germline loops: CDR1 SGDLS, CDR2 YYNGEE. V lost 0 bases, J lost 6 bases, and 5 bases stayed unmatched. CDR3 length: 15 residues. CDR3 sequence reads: CASSVGGLAAGELFF. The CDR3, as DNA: TGTGCCAGCAGCGTAGGTGGGCTAGCGGCCGGGGAGCTGTTTTTT.

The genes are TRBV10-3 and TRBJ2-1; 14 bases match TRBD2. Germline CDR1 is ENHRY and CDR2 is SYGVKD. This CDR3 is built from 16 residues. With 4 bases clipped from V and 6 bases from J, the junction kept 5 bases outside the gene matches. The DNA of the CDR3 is TGTGCCATCAGTGGGGTGACTAGCGGGGGGGTCAATGAGCAGTTCTTC. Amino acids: CAISGVTSGGVNEQFF.

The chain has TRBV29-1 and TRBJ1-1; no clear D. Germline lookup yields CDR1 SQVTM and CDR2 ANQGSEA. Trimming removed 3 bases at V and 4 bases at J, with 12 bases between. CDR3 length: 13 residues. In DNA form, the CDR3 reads TGCAGCGTTGACCGTATTGGCGGCACTGAAGCTTTCTTT. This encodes CSVDRIGGTEAFF.

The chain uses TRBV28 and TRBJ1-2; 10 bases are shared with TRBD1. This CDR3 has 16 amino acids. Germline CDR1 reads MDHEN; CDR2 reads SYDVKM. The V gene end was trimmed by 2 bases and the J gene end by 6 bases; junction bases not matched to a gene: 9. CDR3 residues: CASSLGPGQGMNGYTF. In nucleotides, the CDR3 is TGTGCCAGCAGTTTAGGGCCGGGACAGGGGATGAATGGCTACACCTTC.

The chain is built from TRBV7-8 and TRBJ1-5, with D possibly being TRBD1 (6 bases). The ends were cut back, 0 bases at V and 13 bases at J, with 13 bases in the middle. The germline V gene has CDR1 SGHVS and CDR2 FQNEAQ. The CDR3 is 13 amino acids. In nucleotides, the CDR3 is TGTGCCAGCAGCTTAGCGGGGACAAGGCAACAGCATTTT. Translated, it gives CASSLAGTRQQHF.

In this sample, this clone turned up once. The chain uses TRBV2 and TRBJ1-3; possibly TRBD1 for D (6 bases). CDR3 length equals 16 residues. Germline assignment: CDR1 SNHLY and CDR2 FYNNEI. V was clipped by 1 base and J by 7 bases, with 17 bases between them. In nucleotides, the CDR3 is TGTGCCAGCAGTGAAGAGGCAGGGGTCCTTGGGAACACCATATATTTT. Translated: CASSEEAGVLGNTIYF.

CDR3 DNA: TGTGCCAGCAGCTTAAGCGGGGGGGCTCTTTATGGCTACACCTTC. Translating gives CASSLSGGALYGYTF. This rearrangement joins TRBV7-3 to TRBJ1-2, with D possibly matching TRBD1 (6 bases). Germline CDR1 and CDR2: SGHTA and FQGTGA. The CDR3 is 15 amino acids. V gave up 1 base and J gave up 5 bases, with 14 bases separating them.

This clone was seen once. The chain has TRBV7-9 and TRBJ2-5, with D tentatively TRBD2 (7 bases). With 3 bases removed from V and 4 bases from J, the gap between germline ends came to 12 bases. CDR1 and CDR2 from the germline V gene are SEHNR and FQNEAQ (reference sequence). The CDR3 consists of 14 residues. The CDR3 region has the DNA TGTGCCAGCAGCTTGGGGGGGGCCACAGAGACCCAGTACTTC. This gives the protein CASSLGGATETQYF.

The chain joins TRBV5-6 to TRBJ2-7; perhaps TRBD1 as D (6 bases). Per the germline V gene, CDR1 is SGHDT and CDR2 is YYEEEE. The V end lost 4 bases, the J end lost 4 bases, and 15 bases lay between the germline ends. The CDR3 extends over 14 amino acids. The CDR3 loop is CASSPPGQLYEQYF. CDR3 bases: TGTGCCAGCAGCCCACCGGGACAATTATACGAGCAGTACTTC.

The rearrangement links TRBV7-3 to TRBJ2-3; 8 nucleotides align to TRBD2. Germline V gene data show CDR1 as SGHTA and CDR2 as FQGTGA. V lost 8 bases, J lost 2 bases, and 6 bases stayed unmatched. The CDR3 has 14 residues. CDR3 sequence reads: CASRAGVFTDTQYF. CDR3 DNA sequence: TGTGCCAGCCGAGCGGGGGTCTTCACAGATACGCAGTATTTT.

The CDR3 nucleotides read TGTGCCAGCAGCCCCCCGGGACAGTCTTCCTACGAGCAGTACTTC. It encodes CASSPPGQSSYEQYF. The chain is built from TRBV5-4 and TRBJ2-7; 7 bases match TRBD1. V shed 4 bases, J shed 1 base, and the junction held 8 bases outside the gene matches. This CDR3 region has 15 residues. Germline V gene data show CDR1 as SGHNT and CDR2 as YYREEE (reference sequence).

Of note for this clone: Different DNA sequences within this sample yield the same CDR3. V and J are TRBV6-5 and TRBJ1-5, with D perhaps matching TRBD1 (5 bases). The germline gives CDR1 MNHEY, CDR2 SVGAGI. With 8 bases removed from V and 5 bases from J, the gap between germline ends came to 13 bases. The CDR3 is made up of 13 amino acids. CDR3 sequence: CASRDRADQPQHF. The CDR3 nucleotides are TGTGCCAGCCGAGACAGAGCTGATCAGCCCCAGCATTTT.

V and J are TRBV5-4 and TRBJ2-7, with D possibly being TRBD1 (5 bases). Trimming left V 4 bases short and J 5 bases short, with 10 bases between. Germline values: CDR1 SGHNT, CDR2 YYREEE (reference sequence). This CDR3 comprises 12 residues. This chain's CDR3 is CASSLVGHEQYF. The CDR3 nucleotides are TGTGCCAGCAGCCTGGTGGGGCACGAGCAGTACTTC. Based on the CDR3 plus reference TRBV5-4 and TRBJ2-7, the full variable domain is ETGVTQSPTHLIKTRGQQVTLRCSSQSGHNTVSWYQQALGQGPQFIFQYYREEENGRGNFPPRFSGLQFPNYSSELNVNALELDDSALYLCASSLVGHEQYFGPGTRLTVT.

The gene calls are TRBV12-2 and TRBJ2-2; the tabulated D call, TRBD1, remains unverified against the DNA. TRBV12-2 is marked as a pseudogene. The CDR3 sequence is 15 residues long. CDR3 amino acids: CASRPQGLDTGELFF. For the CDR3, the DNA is TGTGCAAGTCGCCCCCAGGGGCTGGACACCGGGGAGCTGTTTTTT.